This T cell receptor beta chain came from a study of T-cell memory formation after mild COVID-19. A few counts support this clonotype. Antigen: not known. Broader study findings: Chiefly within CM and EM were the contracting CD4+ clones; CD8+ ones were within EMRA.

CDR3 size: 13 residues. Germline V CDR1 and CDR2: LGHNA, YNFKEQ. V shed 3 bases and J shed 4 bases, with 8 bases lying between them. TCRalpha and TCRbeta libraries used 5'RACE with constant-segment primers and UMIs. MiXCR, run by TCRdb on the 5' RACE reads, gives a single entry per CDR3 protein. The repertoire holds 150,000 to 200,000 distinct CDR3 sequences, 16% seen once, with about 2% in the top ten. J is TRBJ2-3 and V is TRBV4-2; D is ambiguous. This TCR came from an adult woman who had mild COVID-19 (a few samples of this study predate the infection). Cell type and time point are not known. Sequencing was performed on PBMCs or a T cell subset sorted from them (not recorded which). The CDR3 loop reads CASSQGSADTQYF. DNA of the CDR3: TGTGCCAGCAGCCAGGGGTCGGCAGATACGCAGTATTTT.